These 22 T cell receptor beta chains came from one sample sequenced in a study of blood T cell repertoires in COVID-19. Sequencing used immunoSEQ multiplex PCR; TCRdb keeps in-frame clones, though not all of them. This table holds fewer than 200,000 clones, approximately 85% found once. Sequenced material: peripheral blood. These TCRs come from a woman aged 55 to 70 with COVID-19, enrolled during active disease.

The V and J genes are TRBV7-8 and TRBJ2-7; D not resolved. This CDR3 spans 14 amino acids. Germline V gene lookup returns CDR1 SGHVS and CDR2 FQNEAQ. The V end was cut by 4 bases, the J end by 6 bases, with 16 bases between. The CDR3 nucleotides read TGTGCCAGCAGCTCGCTGCCGAGCTACGCCGAGCAGTACTTC. Amino acid sequence: CASSSLPSYAEQYF.

The chain is built from TRBV19 and TRBJ2-3; D is perhaps TRBD2 (5 bases). CDR3 length: 14 amino acids. Trimming left V 0 bases short and J 6 bases short, with 10 bases between. CDR1 LNHDA and CDR2 SQIVND come from the germline V gene (reference sequence). CDR3 in DNA: TGTGCCAGTAGTATAGATCCCTGGGAGGATACGCAGTATTTT. This sequence encodes CASSIDPWEDTQYF.

This chain links TRBV19 with TRBJ2-7, with 14 positions matching TRBD2. Germline V gene sequence: CDR1 LNHDA, CDR2 SQIVND (reference sequence). CDR3 length: 18 amino acids. The V segment lost 5 bases and the J segment 3 bases; nucleotides outside the gene matches: 12. CDR3 nucleotide sequence: TGTGCCAGTAGTGCGACTAGCGGGAGGGCAACCTTCTACTACGAGCAGTACTTC. Translating it yields CASSATSGRATFYYEQYF.

This rearrangement joins TRBV6-4 to TRBJ2-3; 9 bases are a match to TRBD2. Germline CDR1 and CDR2: MRHNA and SNTAGT. The length of the CDR3 is 14 residues. With V trimmed by 8 bases and J by 1 base, 4 bases remained unmatched. Here the CDR3 reads CASQREEGTDTQYF. The CDR3 DNA is TGTGCCAGCCAGCGGGAGGAAGGCACAGATACGCAGTATTTT.

The chain couples TRBV9 to TRBJ1-6; tentatively, D is TRBD1 (5 bases). CDR3 length equals 15 residues. Trimming pared 4 bases from V and 5 bases from J, leaving 13 bases between. Germline-derived CDR1 and CDR2 are SGDLS and YYNGEE. The CDR3 DNA is TGTGCCAGCAGCTCGGGGGTTGGGGATAATTCACCCCTCCACTTT. It yields the protein CASSSGVGDNSPLHF.

V usage is TRBV6-1 and J usage is TRBJ2-3; 11 bases line up with TRBD2. Germline trimming cut 2 bases from V and 4 bases from J; bases unmatched to any gene: 2. Germline CDR1 MNHNS, CDR2 SASEGT. The CDR3 covers 15 residues. The CDR3 DNA sequence: TGTGCCAGCAGTGAACTAGCGGGGGGCCCAGATACGCAGTATTTT. Residues: CASSELAGGPDTQYF.

This clone was detected a few times. V and J are TRBV11-1 and TRBJ2-2, with 11 nucleotides matching TRBD1. CDR3 length: 15 amino acids. Germline V gives CDR1 SGHAT, CDR2 FQDESV (reference sequence). V lost 5 bases to trimming and J lost 7 bases; unmatched junction nucleotides: 6. DNA of the CDR3: TGTGCCAGCAGCCCCTCCGGGACAGGGGGCGGGGAGCTGTTTTTT. As protein: CASSPSGTGGGELFF.

The chain employs TRBV7-8 and TRBJ2-5; TRBD2 matches at 10 bases. This CDR3 is built from 17 residues. From germline, CDR1 is SGHVS and CDR2 FQNEAQ. The junction had 14 bases not matched to a gene; V was cut back by 7 bases and J by 3 bases. The DNA of the CDR3 is TGTGCCAGCATGGGTCCCCGTAGCGGGAGGTGGGAAGAGACCCAGTACTTC. Translating gives CASMGPRSGRWEETQYF.

The rearrangement uses TRBV9 and TRBJ2-3; 10 nucleotides agree with TRBD2. Germline CDR1 is SGDLS and CDR2 is YYNGEE. CDR3 length: 16 amino acids. The V gene end was trimmed by 0 bases and the J gene end by 10 bases; junction bases not matched to a gene: 11. DNA for the CDR3: TGTGCCAGCAGCGTAGCGGTTGAAGCGGGAGGGAAGGCGCAGTATTTT. It specifies CASSVAVEAGGKAQYF.

The chain couples TRBV3-1 (or the pseudogene TRBV3-2) to TRBJ1-2, with unresolved D. The CDR3 has 14 amino acids. The germline gives CDR1 LGHDT, CDR2 YNNKEL (reference sequence). Trimming cost V 4 bases and J 1 base, with 10 bases left between them. The CDR3: CASSLVEINYGYTF. CDR3 nucleotide sequence: TGTGCCAGCAGCCTCGTGGAGATTAACTATGGCTACACCTTC.

The genes are TRBV5-1 and TRBJ1-2; 11 nucleotides agree with TRBD1. There are 16 residues in the CDR3. Germline CDR1 and CDR2: SGHRS and YFSETQ. Trimming at V came to 0 bases and at J to 8 bases, leaving 9 bases not matched to a gene. CDR3: CASSLAGQGARLGYTF. The CDR3, as DNA: TGCGCCAGCAGCTTGGCTGGACAGGGGGCCCGCCTAGGCTACACCTTC.

This clone was recorded once. V and J are TRBV5-1 and TRBJ2-5; D might be TRBD2 (5 bases). V was clipped by 3 bases and J by 13 bases, with 22 bases between them. This CDR3 comprises 14 residues. Per germline, CDR1 SGHRS and CDR2 YFSETQ. The CDR3 coding sequence is TGCGCCAGCAGCTCCGATGGAGGACCATCCAAGGCGTACTTC. Protein product: CASSSDGGPSKAYF.

The rearrangement uses TRBV6-1 and TRBJ2-1; 7 bases fit TRBD1. Germline V gives CDR1 MNHNS, CDR2 SASEGT. V dropped 3 bases and J dropped 6; count of bases not matched to a gene: 8. This CDR3 region has 15 residues. Here the CDR3 DNA reads TGTGCCAGCAGTGATATGAAGACAGGGTTCAATGAGCAGTTCTTC. Translating it yields CASSDMKTGFNEQFF.

The chain carries TRBV2 and TRBJ2-3, with D possibly matching TRBD2 (6 bases). This CDR3 has 13 residues. Germline V gives CDR1 SNHLY, CDR2 FYNNEI. V lost 6 bases to trimming and J lost 1 base, with 8 bases between them. The CDR3 here is CASRWRGTDTQYF. CDR3 in DNA: TGTGCCAGCAGGTGGAGGGGCACAGATACGCAGTATTTT.

V and J are TRBV28 and TRBJ2-3; 7 positions agree with TRBD1. CDR1 is MDHEN, CDR2 SYDVKM, per germline. The CDR3 loop spans 14 amino acids. V trimming: 10 bases; J trimming: 6 bases; junction bases outside the gene matches: 13. CDR3 sequence (DNA): TGTGCCACCACAGAGTCCAGGGGGTGGGATACGCAGTATTTT. Amino acid sequence: CATTESRGWDTQYF. Complete variable domain (other parts from reference TRBV28 and TRBJ2-3): DVKVTQSSRYLVKRTGEKVFLECVQDMDHENMFWYRQDPGLGLRLIYFSYDVKMKEKGDIPEGYSVSREKKERFSLILESASTNQTSMYLCATTESRGWDTQYFGPGTRLTVL.

J is TRBJ1-2 and V is TRBV5-1; TRBD1 aligns across 9 bases. J was trimmed by 4 bases and V by 3 bases; bases with no gene match: 7. Per the germline V gene, CDR1 is SGHRS and CDR2 is YFSETQ. The CDR3 consists of 15 residues. The CDR3: CASSSGTGKAYGYTF. The CDR3 DNA sequence: TGCGCCAGCAGCTCCGGGACAGGGAAGGCCTATGGCTACACCTTC.

The chain couples TRBV9 to TRBJ1-2; tentative D call: TRBD1 (5 bases). The V end lost 0 bases, the J end lost 4 bases, and 13 bases lay between the germline ends. This CDR3 comprises 15 residues. CDR1 is SGDLS and CDR2 is YYNGEE in the germline V gene. In DNA, the CDR3 is TGTGCCAGCAGCGTAGAGGGGAGGTTGGCCTATGGCTACACCTTC. Amino acids: CASSVEGRLAYGYTF.

V gene TRBV9 combines with J gene TRBJ1-1, with TRBD1 as a possible D gene (5 bases). The CDR3 runs 13 residues. V lost 2 bases and J 2 bases, leaving 7 bases between the germline ends. Germline assignment: CDR1 SGDLS and CDR2 YYNGEE. DNA of the CDR3: TGTGCCAGCAGCGTCGACAGCAACACTGAAGCTTTCTTT. Translated, it gives CASSVDSNTEAFF. Full variable domain (rest looked up from reference TRBV9 and TRBJ1-1): DSGVTQTPKHLITATGQRVTLRCSPRSGDLSVYWYQQSLDQGLQFLIQYYNGEERAKGNILERFSAQQFPDLHSELNLSSLELGDSALYFCASSVDSNTEAFFGQGTRLTVV.

The chain employs TRBV28 and TRBJ1-2; 10 bases align to TRBD1. The length of the CDR3 is 15 residues. Germline values: CDR1 MDHEN, CDR2 SYDVKM. The junction had 12 bases not matched to a gene; V was cut back by 7 bases and J by 7 bases. In DNA, the CDR3 is TGTGCCAGCATTAACCAACTAGACAGGGGGCTTGGCTACACCTTC. The encoded protein is CASINQLDRGLGYTF.

A single count supports this clone. This chain connects TRBV6-6 to TRBJ1-4, with D unclear. CDR3 length equals 14 residues. V gave up 7 bases and J gave up 10 bases, with 19 bases separating them. Germline assignment: CDR1 MNHNY and CDR2 SVGAGI (reference sequence). The CDR3 coding sequence is TGTGCCAGCACTGGTTGGTCTCCCTCGGGAAAACTGTTTTTT. Translated, it gives CASTGWSPSGKLFF.

This chain connects TRBV11-2 to TRBJ1-4; D is undetermined. V was clipped by 7 bases and J by 7 bases, with 13 bases between them. The CDR3 consists of 13 residues. CDR1 and CDR2 (germline): SGHAT, FQNNGV. The DNA of the CDR3 is TGTGCCAGCACCGTGGTTCGGGGTGAAAAACTGTTTTTT. Its translation is CASTVVRGEKLFF.

The chain carries TRBV7-8 and TRBJ2-3; 11 bases agree with TRBD1. Germline V lookup: CDR1 SGHVS, CDR2 FQNEAQ. Unmatched junction bases numbered 10, after V lost 6 bases and J lost 8 bases. There are 15 residues in the CDR3. Here the CDR3 reads CASRRTGGQIGTQYF. The DNA for the CDR3 is TGTGCCAGCAGGAGGACAGGGGGCCAAATCGGTACGCAGTATTTT. Full variable domain (rest looked up from reference TRBV7-8 and TRBJ2-3): GAGVSQSPRYKVAKRGQDVALRCDPISGHVSLFWYQQALGQGPEFLTYFQNEAQLDKSGLPSDRFFAERPEGSVSTLKIQRTQQEDSAVYLCASRRTGGQIGTQYFGPGTRLTVL.